The 21 T cell receptor beta chains presented below share a single source sample, sequenced in a study of T cell responses to AZD1222 COVID-19 vaccine. Some clones are missing from TCRdb's copy, which holds only in-frame ones; the method was immunoSEQ multiplex PCR. The table shows approximately 190,000 clones, with more than 75% occurring only once. The sequencing here drew on peripheral blood, taken on day 0 of AZD1222 vaccination. The source of these receptors is an adult in good health.

V gene TRBV9 combines with J gene TRBJ2-3; TRBD2 is a possible D gene (6 bases). The V gene's germline CDR1 is SGDLS and CDR2 YYNGEE. Trimming removed 4 bases at V and 2 bases at J, with 17 bases between. The CDR3 spans 16 residues. The CDR3 sequence: CASSSRGRGVTDTQYF. The CDR3 DNA sequence: TGTGCCAGCAGCTCCCGTGGGCGGGGAGTCACAGATACGCAGTATTTT.

The gene calls are TRBV9 and TRBJ2-3; TRBD2 might be the D (5 bases). This CDR3 region has 16 residues. Germline V gene lookup returns CDR1 SGDLS and CDR2 YYNGEE. V was cut by 4 bases and J by 3 bases, with 18 bases left in between. The CDR3 sequence is CASSLKLGSGTDTQYF. The CDR3 nucleotides read TGTGCCAGCAGCCTCAAACTAGGATCGGGGACAGATACGCAGTATTTT.

This rearrangement joins TRBV3-1 (or the pseudogene TRBV3-2) to TRBJ2-7; TRBD2 matches at 8 bases. The CDR3 length is 14 residues. Germline loops: CDR1 LGHDT, CDR2 YNNKEL (reference sequence). The V gene end was trimmed by 1 base and the J gene end by 2 bases; junction bases not matched to a gene: 1. The CDR3 DNA reads as TGTGCCAGCAGCCAAGCCGGGGGGGCCTACGAGCAGTACTTC. Protein product: CASSQAGGAYEQYF.

The chain is built from TRBV19 and TRBJ2-1; TRBD1 matches 10 bases. The germline V gene encodes CDR1 LNHDA and CDR2 SQIVND (reference sequence). CDR3 size: 15 residues. V dropped 4 bases and J dropped 7; count of bases not matched to a gene: 7. The CDR3 sequence: CASSRTGGDRNEQFF. The CDR3 nucleotides read TGTGCCAGTAGTAGGACAGGGGGAGACCGTAATGAGCAGTTCTTC.

The rearrangement uses TRBV15 and TRBJ2-7, with TRBD1 identical over 7 bases. The CDR3 has 13 residues. Germline CDR1 and CDR2: LNHNV and YYDKDF (reference sequence). Trimming at V came to 4 bases and at J to 6 bases, leaving 6 bases not matched to a gene. This CDR3 reads CATSTGGEGEQYF. The CDR3 region has the DNA TGTGCCACCAGCACAGGGGGAGAGGGCGAGCAGTACTTC.

Note on this clone: Other nucleotide sequences in the sample specify the same CDR3. This chain joins TRBV5-1 and TRBJ1-3, with TRBD1 matching over 9 bases. CDR1 is SGHRS, CDR2 YFSETQ, per germline. The CDR3 totals 14 residues. The trim removed 7 bases at V and 2 bases at J, leaving 4 bases unmatched. CDR3 sequence (DNA): TGCGCCAGCTCCGGGGACAGGGCTGGAAACACCATATATTTT. Translation gives CASSGDRAGNTIYF.

The CDR3 DNA reads TGTGCCAGCAGTTTTTCTATCGCGGGAGGGCACTACGAGCAGTACTTC. This sequence encodes CASSFSIAGGHYEQYF. V and J are TRBV28 and TRBJ2-7; 9 nucleotides line up with TRBD2. V trimming: 3 bases; J trimming: 3 bases; junction bases outside the gene matches: 9. From germline, CDR1 is MDHEN and CDR2 SYDVKM. The CDR3 extends over 16 amino acids.

This clone was seen once. V gene TRBV10-3 combines with J gene TRBJ1-5; tentatively, D is TRBD1 (6 bases). The germline gives CDR1 ENHRY, CDR2 SYGVKD. The CDR3 covers 13 residues. The V end lost 2 bases, the J end lost 4 bases, and 6 bases lay between the germline ends. For the CDR3, the DNA is TGTGCCATCAGTGAGACAGGGAATCAGCCCCAGCATTTT. Residues: CAISETGNQPQHF.

V is TRBV9 and J is TRBJ2-2; D might be TRBD1 or TRBD2, each matching 6 bases. Germline assignment: CDR1 SGDLS and CDR2 YYNGEE. V was clipped by 0 bases and J by 4 bases, with 13 bases between them. This CDR3 has 16 amino acids. CDR3 sequence reads: CASSVGLGGGTGELFF. The CDR3 region has the DNA TGTGCCAGCAGCGTAGGTTTGGGGGGCGGCACCGGGGAGCTGTTTTTT.

V usage is TRBV6-4 and J usage is TRBJ1-5; the match to TRBD1 covers 7 bases. V was pared by 0 bases and J by 0 bases, with 11 bases of the junction left unmatched. The CDR3 extends over 19 amino acids. CDR1 is MRHNA and CDR2 is SNTAGT in the germline V gene. The CDR3, as DNA: TGTGCCAGCAGTGACTCGGCAGATAGGACAGGCCATAGCAATCAGCCCCAGCATTTT. Residues: CASSDSADRTGHSNQPQHF.

The J gene is TRBJ1-1, the V gene TRBV19, with D uncertain. Trimming took 6 bases from V and 7 from J, leaving 6 bases between them. Germline lookup yields CDR1 LNHDA and CDR2 SQIVND (reference sequence). The length of the CDR3 is 10 residues. The CDR3 nucleotides read TGTGCCAGTAGCGCTAGTGAAGCTTTCTTT. Amino acids: CASSASEAFF.

The chain recombines TRBV7-9 with TRBJ2-2; D gene ambiguous. This CDR3 has 16 residues. The V and J ends lost 3 bases and 2 bases respectively, with 13 bases between them. Germline assignment: CDR1 SEHNR and CDR2 FQNEAQ (reference sequence). CDR3 sequence (DNA): TGTGCCAGCAGCTTTGTCACCGCTTTTAACACCGGGGAGCTGTTTTTT. Translating it yields CASSFVTAFNTGELFF.

The chain links TRBV5-1 to TRBJ1-1, with 9 bases that match TRBD1. The V segment lost 3 bases and the J segment 5 bases; nucleotides outside the gene matches: 11. This CDR3 has 16 residues. Per the germline V gene, CDR1 is SGHRS and CDR2 is YFSETQ. CDR3 sequence reads: CASSSNRDRGITEAFF. In DNA, the CDR3 is TGCGCCAGCAGCTCCAACCGCGACAGGGGGATTACTGAAGCTTTCTTT.

The chain carries TRBV5-4 and TRBJ2-3, with D maybe TRBD2 (6 bases). This CDR3 comprises 14 residues. Germline lookup yields CDR1 SGHNT and CDR2 YYREEE (reference sequence). Trimming took off 3 bases at V and 6 bases at J, with 14 bases between the two ends. The CDR3 DNA is TGTGCCAGCAGCTCCCGGGACCGGGGGGATACGCAGTATTTT. This gives the protein CASSSRDRGDTQYF.

The J gene is TRBJ2-7, the V gene TRBV5-5, with D possibly TRBD2 on 6 matching bases. CDR1 SGHKS and CDR2 YYEKEE come from the germline V gene (reference sequence). The V and J ends lost 1 base and 3 bases respectively, with 14 bases between them. The CDR3 sequence is 15 residues long. The CDR3 bases are TGTGCCAGCAGCTTGAAAGATCACGGGGGCTACGAGCAGTACTTC. Its protein is CASSLKDHGGYEQYF.

V is TRBV7-9 and J is TRBJ1-4; no clear D gene. V shed 5 bases and J shed 5 bases, with 15 bases lying between them. Germline V gene sequence: CDR1 SEHNR, CDR2 FQNEAQ (reference sequence). The CDR3 loop spans 15 amino acids. The chain's CDR3 is CASSGVWGANEKLFF. The CDR3 nucleotides read TGTGCCAGCAGCGGCGTATGGGGTGCGAATGAAAAACTGTTTTTT.

V usage is TRBV5-4 and J usage is TRBJ2-5; D is unresolved. V was clipped by 2 bases and J by 3 bases, with 2 bases between them. Germline loops: CDR1 SGHNT, CDR2 YYREEE (reference sequence). This CDR3 is 11 amino acids long. The CDR3 sequence: CASSFKETQYF. The CDR3 region has the DNA TGTGCCAGCAGCTTTAAAGAGACCCAGTACTTC. The full variable domain, rest sourced from reference TRBV5-4 and TRBJ2-5, is ETGVTQSPTHLIKTRGQQVTLRCSSQSGHNTVSWYQQALGQGPQFIFQYYREEENGRGNFPPRFSGLQFPNYSSELNVNALELDDSALYLCASSFKETQYFGPGTRLLVL.

The chain couples TRBV11-2 to TRBJ2-7; 12 bases fit TRBD2. Germline loops: CDR1 SGHAT, CDR2 FQNNGV. V lost 5 bases and J lost 0; bases outside the gene matches: 14. The CDR3 is 19 residues long. For the CDR3, the DNA is TGTGCCAGCAGCGACCCGACTAGCGGGAGCCCCTGGGGCTCCTACGAGCAGTACTTC. This translates into CASSDPTSGSPWGSYEQYF.

The V gene is TRBV21-1, the J gene TRBJ1-2. TRBV21-1 is marked as a pseudogene. This CDR3 is 16 amino acids long. CDR3 in DNA: TGTGCCAGCAGCCCCCAGCACACGGACGGATTCCCTGGCTACACCTTC. Protein sequence: CASSPQHTDGFPGYTF.

The sample holds a few counts of this clone. This chain joins TRBV7-8 and TRBJ1-2; TRBD1 might be the D (5 bases). The V gene's germline CDR1 is SGHVS and CDR2 FQNEAQ. CDR3 size: 14 residues. With 1 base removed from V and 7 bases from J, the gap between germline ends came to 13 bases. The CDR3 region has the DNA TGTGCCAGCAGCTTAGACGCAGGGTTCGGTGGCTACACCTTC. Translating it yields CASSLDAGFGGYTF. Looking up the rest from reference TRBV7-8 and TRBJ1-2 gives the full variable domain: GAGVSQSPRYKVAKRGQDVALRCDPISGHVSLFWYQQALGQGPEFLTYFQNEAQLDKSGLPSDRFFAERPEGSVSTLKIQRTQQEDSAVYLCASSLDAGFGGYTFGSGTRLTVV.

CDR3 in amino acids: CASSLQLNTEAFF. In DNA form, the CDR3 reads TGCGCCAGCAGCTTACAGTTGAACACTGAAGCTTTCTTT. This chain uses TRBV5-1 with TRBJ1-1; the D is unclear. The ends were cut back, 2 bases at V and 0 bases at J, with 5 bases in the middle. This CDR3 comprises 13 residues. Per the germline V gene, CDR1 is SGHRS and CDR2 is YFSETQ. Full variable domain (remainder filled in from reference TRBV5-1 and TRBJ1-1): KAGVTQTPRYLIKTRGQQVTLSCSPISGHRSVSWYQQTPGQGLQFLFEYFSETQRNKGNFPGRFSGRQFSNSRSEMNVSTLELGDSALYLCASSLQLNTEAFFGQGTRLTVV.